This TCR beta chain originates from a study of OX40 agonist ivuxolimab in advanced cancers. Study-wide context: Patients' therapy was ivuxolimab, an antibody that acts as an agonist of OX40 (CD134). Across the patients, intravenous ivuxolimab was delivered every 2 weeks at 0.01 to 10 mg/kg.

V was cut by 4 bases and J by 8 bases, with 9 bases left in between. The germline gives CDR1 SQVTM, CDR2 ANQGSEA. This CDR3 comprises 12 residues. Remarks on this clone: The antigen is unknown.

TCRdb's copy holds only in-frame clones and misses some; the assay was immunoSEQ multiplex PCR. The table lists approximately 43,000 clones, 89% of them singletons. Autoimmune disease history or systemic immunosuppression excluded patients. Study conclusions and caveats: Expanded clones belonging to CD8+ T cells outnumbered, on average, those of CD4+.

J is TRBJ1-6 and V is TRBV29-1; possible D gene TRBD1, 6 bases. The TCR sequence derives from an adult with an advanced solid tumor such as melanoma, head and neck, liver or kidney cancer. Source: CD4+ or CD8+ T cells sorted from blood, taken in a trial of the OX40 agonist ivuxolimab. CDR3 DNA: TGCAGCGTTGGGGAGGGGGATTCACCCCTCCACTTT. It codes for CSVGEGDSPLHF.